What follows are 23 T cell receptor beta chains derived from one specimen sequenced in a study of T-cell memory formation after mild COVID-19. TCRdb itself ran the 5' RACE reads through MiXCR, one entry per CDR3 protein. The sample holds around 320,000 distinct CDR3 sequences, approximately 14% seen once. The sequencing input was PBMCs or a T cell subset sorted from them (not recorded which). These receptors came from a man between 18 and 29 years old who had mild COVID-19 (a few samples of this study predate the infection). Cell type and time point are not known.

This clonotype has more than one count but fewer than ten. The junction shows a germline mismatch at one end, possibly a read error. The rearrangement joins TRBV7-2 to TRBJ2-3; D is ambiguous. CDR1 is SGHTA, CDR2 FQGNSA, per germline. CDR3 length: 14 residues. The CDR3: CASNLSPGGDTQYF. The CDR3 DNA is TGTGCCAGCAACTTATCCCCGGGTGGAGATACGCAGTATTTT.

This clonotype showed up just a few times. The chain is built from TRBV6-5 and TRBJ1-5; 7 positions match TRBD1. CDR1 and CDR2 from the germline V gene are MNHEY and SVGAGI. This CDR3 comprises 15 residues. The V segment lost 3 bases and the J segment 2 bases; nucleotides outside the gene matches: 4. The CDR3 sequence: CASSYNRGGNQPQHF. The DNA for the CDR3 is TGTGCCAGCAGTTATAACAGGGGTGGCAATCAGCCCCAGCATTTT.

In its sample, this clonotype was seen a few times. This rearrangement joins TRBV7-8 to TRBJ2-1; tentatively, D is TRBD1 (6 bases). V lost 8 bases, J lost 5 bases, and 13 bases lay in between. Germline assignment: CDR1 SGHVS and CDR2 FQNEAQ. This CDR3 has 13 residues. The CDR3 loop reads CASLDSLNNEQFF. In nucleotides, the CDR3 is TGTGCCAGCCTGGACAGCCTTAACAATGAGCAGTTCTTC. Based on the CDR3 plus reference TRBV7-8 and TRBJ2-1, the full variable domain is GAGVSQSPRYKVAKRGQDVALRCDPISGHVSLFWYQQALGQGPEFLTYFQNEAQLDKSGLPSDRFFAERPEGSVSTLKIQRTQQEDSAVYLCASLDSLNNEQFFGPGTRLTVL.

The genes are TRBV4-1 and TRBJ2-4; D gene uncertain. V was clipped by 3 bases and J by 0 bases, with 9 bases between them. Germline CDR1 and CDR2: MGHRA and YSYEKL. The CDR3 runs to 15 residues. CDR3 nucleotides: TGCGCCAGCAGCCATATCAACCTAGCCAAAAACATTCAGTACTTC. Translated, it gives CASSHINLAKNIQYF.

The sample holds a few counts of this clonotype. In nucleotides, the CDR3 is TGCGCCAGCGGACTAGCGGGGGCCCAAGAGACCCAGTACTTC. Amino acids: CASGLAGAQETQYF. The genes are TRBV5-1 and TRBJ2-5; 13 nucleotides align to TRBD2. The germline V gene encodes CDR1 SGHRS and CDR2 YFSETQ. The J segment lost 1 base and the V segment lost 7 bases, leaving 1 base of the junction unmatched. The CDR3 spans 14 residues.

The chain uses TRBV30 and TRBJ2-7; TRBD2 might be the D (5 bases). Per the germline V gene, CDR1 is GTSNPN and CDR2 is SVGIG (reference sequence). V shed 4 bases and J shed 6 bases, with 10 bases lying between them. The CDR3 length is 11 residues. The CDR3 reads CAWNGNGEQYF. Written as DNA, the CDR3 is TGTGCCTGGAACGGGAATGGCGAGCAGTACTTC.

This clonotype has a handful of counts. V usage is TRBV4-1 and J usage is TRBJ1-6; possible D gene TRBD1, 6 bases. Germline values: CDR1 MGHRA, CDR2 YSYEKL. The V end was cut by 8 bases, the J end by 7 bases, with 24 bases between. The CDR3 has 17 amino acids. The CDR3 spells CASRREGDRGVNSPLHF. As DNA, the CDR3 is TGCGCCAGCCGTCGGGAGGGGGACCGAGGGGTAAATTCACCCCTCCACTTT.

The chain's CDR3 is CSARPWTSTDTQYF. The CDR3 DNA sequence: TGCAGTGCTAGGCCTTGGACTAGCACAGATACGCAGTATTTT. The V gene is TRBV20-1, the J gene TRBJ2-3; perhaps TRBD2 as D (5 bases). Trimming left V 3 bases short and J 0 bases short, with 10 bases between. Germline loops: CDR1 DFQATT, CDR2 SNEGSKA (reference sequence). The CDR3 extends over 14 amino acids.

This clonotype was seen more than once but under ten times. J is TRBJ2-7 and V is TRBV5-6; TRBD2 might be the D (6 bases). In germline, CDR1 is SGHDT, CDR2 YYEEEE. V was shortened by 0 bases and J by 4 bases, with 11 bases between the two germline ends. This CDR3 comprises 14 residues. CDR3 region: CASSLGRGVYEQYV. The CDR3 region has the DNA TGTGCCAGCAGCTTGGGTCGCGGGGTATACGAGCAGTACGTC.

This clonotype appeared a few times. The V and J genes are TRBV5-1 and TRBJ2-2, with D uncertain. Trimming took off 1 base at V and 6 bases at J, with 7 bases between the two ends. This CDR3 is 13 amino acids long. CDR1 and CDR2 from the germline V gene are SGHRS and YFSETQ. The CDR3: CASSLWQAGELFF. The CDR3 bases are TGCGCCAGCAGCTTGTGGCAGGCCGGGGAGCTGTTTTTT.

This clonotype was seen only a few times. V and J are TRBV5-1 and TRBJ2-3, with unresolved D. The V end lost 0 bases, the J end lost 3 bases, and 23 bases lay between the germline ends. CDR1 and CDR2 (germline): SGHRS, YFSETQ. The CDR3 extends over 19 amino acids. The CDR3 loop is CASSLDERLEEGVTDTQYF. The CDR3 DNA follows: TGCGCCAGCAGCTTGGACGAAAGGCTAGAAGAAGGTGTTACAGATACGCAGTATTTT.

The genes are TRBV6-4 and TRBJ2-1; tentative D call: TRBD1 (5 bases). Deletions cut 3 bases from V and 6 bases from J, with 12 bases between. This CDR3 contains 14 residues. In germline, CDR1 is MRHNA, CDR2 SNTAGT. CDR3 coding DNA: TGTGCCAGCAGTGAACGCTACAGGCTCAATGAGCAGTTCTTC. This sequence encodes CASSERYRLNEQFF.

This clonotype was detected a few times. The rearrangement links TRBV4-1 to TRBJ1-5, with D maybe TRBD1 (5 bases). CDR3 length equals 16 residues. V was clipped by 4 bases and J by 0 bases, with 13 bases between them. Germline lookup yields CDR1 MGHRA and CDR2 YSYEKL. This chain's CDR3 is CASSLYTDISNQPQHF. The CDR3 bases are TGCGCCAGCAGCCTTTACACGGACATTAGCAATCAGCCCCAGCATTTT.

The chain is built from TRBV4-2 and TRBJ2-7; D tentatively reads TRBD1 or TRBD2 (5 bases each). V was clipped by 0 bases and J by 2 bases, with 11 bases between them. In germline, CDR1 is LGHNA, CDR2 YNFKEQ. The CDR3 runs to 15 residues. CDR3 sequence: CASSQDNRRTYEQYF. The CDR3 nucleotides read TGTGCCAGCAGCCAAGATAACAGGAGGACCTACGAGCAGTACTTC.

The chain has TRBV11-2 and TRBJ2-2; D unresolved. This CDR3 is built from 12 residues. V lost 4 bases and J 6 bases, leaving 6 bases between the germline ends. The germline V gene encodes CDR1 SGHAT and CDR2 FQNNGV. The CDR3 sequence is CASSSSAGELFF. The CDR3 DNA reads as TGTGCCAGCAGCTCTTCCGCCGGGGAGCTGTTTTTT.

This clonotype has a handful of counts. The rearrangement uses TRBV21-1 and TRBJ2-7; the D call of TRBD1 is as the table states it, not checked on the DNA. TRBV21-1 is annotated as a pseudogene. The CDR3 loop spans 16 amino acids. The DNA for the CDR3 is TGTGCCAGCAGCGCACATCCGGACAGGCCGACATGCGAGCAGTACGTC. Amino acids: CASSAHPDRPTCEQYV.

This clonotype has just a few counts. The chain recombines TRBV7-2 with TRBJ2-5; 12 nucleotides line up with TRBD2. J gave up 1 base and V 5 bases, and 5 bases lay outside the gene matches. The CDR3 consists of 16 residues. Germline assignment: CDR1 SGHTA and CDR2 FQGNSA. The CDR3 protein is CASSPQGLAGQETQYF. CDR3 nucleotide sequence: TGTGCCAGCAGCCCCCAGGGACTAGCGGGCCAAGAGACCCAGTACTTC.

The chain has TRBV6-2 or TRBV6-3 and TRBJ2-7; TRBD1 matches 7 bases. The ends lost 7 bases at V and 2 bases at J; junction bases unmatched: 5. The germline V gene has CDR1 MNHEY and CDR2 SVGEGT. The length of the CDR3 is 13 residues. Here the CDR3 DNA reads TGTGCCAGCACTGGACAGGTAGCCTACGAGCAGTACTTC. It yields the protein CASTGQVAYEQYF.

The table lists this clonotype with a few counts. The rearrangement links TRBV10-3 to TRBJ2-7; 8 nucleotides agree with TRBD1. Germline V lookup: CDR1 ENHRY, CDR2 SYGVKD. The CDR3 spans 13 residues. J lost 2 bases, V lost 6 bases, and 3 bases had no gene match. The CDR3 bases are TGTGCCATCAGGGTGACAGGGGCCTACGAGCAGTACTTC. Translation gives CAIRVTGAYEQYF.

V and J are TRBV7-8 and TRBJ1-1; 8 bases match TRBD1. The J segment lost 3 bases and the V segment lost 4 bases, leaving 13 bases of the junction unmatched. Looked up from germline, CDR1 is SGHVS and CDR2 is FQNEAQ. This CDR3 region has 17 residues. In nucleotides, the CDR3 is TGTGCCAGCAGCTCAAACCGATGGACAGGGCGGGACACTGAAGCTTTCTTT. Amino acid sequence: CASSSNRWTGRDTEAFF.

The CDR3 region is CASSLGQLNQETQYF. For the CDR3, the DNA is TGCGCCAGCAGCTTGGGACAGCTAAACCAAGAGACCCAGTACTTC. The chain is built from TRBV5-1 and TRBJ2-5, with a weak D call TRBD1 (5 bases). Germline CDR1 reads SGHRS; CDR2 reads YFSETQ. The CDR3 length is 15 residues. The ends were cut back, 0 bases at V and 0 bases at J, with 9 bases in the middle.

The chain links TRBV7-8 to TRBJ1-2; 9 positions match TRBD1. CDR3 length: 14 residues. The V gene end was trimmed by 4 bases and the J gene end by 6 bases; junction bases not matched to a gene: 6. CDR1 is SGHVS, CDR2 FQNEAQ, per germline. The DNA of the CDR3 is TGTGCCAGCAGCTCCGGGACAGGGTGGGATGGCTACACCTTC. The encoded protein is CASSSGTGWDGYTF.

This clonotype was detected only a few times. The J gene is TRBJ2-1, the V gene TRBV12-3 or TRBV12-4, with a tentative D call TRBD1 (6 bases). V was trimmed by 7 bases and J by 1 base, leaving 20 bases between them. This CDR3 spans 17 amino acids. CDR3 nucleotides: TGTGCCAGCACCTCTCCCCGGGACACAAAATCCTACAATGAGCAGTTCTTC. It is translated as CASTSPRDTKSYNEQFF.